This T cell receptor (beta chain) was profiled in a study of cytomegalovirus exposure and HLA in healthy donors. Study-wide context: From HLA-typed donors, an early data release held roughly 80 million unique TCRs.

The CDR3 is 13 amino acids. Trimming pared 4 bases from V and 4 bases from J, leaving 12 bases between. The germline V gene encodes CDR1 SGHRS and CDR2 YFSETQ. PCR employed 60 Vbeta and 13 Jbeta primers. The repertoire was sequenced with immunoSEQ multiplex PCR; TCRdb's copy has only in-frame clones and lacks some. This sample has fewer than 200,000 clones, with roughly 80% found just once. This chain joins TRBV5-1 and TRBJ2-7; D is undetermined. The receptor's source is a woman between 18 and 29 years old in good health and CMV-seronegative. Sequencing was performed on PBMCs. The CDR3 region is CASSVGPIYEQYF. The CDR3 DNA is TGCGCCAGCAGCGTTGGCCCCATATACGAGCAGTACTTC.